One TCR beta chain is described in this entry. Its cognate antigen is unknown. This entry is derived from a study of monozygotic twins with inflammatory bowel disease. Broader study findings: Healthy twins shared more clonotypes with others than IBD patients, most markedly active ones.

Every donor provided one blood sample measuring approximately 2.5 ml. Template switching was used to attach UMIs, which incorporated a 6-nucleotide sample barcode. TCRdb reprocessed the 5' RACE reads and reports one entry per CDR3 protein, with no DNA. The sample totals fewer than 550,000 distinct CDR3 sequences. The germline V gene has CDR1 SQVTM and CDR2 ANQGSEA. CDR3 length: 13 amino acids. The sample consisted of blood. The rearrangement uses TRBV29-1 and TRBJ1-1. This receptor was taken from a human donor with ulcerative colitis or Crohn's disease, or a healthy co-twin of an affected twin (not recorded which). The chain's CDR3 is CSVEDILNTEAFF.